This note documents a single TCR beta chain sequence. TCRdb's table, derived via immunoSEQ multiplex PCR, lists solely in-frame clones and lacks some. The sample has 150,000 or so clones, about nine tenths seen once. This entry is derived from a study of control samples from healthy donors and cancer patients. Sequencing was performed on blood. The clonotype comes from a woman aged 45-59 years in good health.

The CDR3 loop reads CSVDQGPSNTGELFF. CDR3 DNA sequence: TGCAGCGTTGACCAGGGCCCCTCGAACACCGGGGAGCTGTTTTTT. The chain carries TRBV29-1 and TRBJ2-2; tentatively, D is TRBD1 (5 bases). V was trimmed by 3 bases and J by 0 bases, leaving 11 bases between them. This CDR3 spans 15 amino acids. In germline, CDR1 is SQVTM, CDR2 ANQGSEA.